This T cell receptor beta chain is drawn from a study of blood T cell repertoires in COVID-19. Trimming at V came to 0 bases and at J to 1 base, leaving 11 bases not matched to a gene. Germline values: CDR1 LNHDA, CDR2 SQIVND (reference sequence). CDR3 size: 19 residues. The assay was immunoSEQ multiplex PCR, and TCRdb's table has in-frame clones only and misses some. The sample includes 300,000 or so clones, around 87% of them seen just once. Input material: peripheral blood. The receptor was isolated from a woman aged 45-65 years who had recovered from COVID-19. The V and J genes are TRBV19 and TRBJ2-2, with TRBD1 matching 7 bases. The CDR3 reads CASSIDPRRAGGNTGELFF. The CDR3 coding sequence is TGTGCCAGTAGTATAGATCCACGACGGGCAGGGGGGAACACCGGGGAGCTGTTTTTT. The variable domain in full, with the rest retrieved from reference TRBV19 and TRBJ2-2, is DGGITQSPKYLFRKEGQNVTLSCEQNLNHDAMYWYRQDPGQGLRLIYYSQIVNDFQKGDIAEGYSVSREKKESFPLTVTSAQKNPTAFYLCASSIDPRRAGGNTGELFFGEGSRLTVL.